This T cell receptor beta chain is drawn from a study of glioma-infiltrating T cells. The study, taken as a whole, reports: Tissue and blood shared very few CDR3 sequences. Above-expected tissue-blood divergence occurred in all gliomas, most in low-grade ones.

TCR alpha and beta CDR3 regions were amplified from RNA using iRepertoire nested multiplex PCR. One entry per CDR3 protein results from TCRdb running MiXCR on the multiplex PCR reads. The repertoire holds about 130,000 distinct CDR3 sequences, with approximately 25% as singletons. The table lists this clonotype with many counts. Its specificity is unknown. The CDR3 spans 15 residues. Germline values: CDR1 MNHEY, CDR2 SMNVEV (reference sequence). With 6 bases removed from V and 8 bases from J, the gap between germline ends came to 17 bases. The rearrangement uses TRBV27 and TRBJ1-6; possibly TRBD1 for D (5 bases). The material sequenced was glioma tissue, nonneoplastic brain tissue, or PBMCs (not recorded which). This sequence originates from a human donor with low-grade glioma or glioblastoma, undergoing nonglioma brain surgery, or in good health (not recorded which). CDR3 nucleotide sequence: TGTGCCAGCAGAAGACGGGGGGGGGGGGATTCACCCCTCCACTTT. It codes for CASRRRGGGDSPLHF.